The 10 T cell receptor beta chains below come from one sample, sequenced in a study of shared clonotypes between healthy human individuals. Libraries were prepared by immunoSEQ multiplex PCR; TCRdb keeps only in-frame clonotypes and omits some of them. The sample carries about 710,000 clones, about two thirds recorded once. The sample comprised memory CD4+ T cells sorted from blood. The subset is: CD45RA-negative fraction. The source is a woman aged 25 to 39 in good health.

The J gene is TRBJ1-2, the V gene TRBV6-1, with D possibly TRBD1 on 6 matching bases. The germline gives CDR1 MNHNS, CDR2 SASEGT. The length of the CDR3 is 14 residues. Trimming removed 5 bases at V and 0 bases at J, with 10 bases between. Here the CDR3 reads CASSTGLSNYGYTF. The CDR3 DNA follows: TGTGCCAGCAGTACAGGGCTATCTAACTATGGCTACACCTTC.

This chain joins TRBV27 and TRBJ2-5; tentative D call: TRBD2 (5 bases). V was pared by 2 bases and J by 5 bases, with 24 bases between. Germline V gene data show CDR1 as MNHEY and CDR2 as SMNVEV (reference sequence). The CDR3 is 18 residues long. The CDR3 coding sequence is TGTGCCAGCAGTTTAGGGATCCTGGGAGTGAATGGTTTGGAGACCCAGTACTTC. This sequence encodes CASSLGILGVNGLETQYF.

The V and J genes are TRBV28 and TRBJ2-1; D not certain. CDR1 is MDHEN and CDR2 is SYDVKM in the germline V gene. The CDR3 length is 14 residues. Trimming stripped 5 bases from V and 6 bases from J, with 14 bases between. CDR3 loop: CASSHPRFANEQFF. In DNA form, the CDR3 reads TGTGCCAGCAGTCATCCTAGATTTGCCAATGAGCAGTTCTTC.

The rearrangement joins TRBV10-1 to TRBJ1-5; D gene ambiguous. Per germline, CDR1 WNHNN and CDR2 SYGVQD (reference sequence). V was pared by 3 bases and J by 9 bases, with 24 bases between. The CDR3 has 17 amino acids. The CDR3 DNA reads TGCGCCAGCAGTGACTACGGCCTTGGACCCGCCATGGGGCCCCAGCATTTT. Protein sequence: CASSDYGLGPAMGPQHF.

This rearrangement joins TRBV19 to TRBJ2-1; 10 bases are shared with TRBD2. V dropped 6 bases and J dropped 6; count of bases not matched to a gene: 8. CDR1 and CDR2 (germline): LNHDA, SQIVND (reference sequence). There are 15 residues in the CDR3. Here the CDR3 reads CASRPGLATRNEQFF. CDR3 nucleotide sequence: TGTGCCAGTAGGCCGGGACTAGCGACCCGCAATGAGCAGTTCTTC.

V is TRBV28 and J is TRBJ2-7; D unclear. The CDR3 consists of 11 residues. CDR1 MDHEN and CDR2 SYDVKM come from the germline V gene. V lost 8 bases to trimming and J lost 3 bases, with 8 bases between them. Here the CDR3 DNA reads TGTGCCAGCTCTAAACGCTACGAGCAGTACTTC. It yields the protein CASSKRYEQYF.

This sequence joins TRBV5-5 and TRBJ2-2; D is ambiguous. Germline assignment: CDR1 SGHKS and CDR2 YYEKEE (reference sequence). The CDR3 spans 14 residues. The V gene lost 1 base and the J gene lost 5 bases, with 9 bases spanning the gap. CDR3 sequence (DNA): TGTGCCAGCAGCTTGACCGATTTTACCGGGGAGCTGTTTTTT. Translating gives CASSLTDFTGELFF.

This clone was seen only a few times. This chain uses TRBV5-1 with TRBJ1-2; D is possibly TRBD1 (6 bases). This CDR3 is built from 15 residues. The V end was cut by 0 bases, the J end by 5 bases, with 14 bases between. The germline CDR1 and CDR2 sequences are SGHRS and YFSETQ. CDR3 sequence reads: CASSLATGKGYGYTF. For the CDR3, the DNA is TGCGCCAGCAGCTTGGCCACAGGGAAGGGGTATGGCTACACCTTC.

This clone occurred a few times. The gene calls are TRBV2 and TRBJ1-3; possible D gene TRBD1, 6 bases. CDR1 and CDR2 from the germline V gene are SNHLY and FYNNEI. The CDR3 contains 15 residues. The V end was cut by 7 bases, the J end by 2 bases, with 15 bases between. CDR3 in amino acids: CASKKQGPPGNTIYF. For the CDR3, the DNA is TGTGCCAGCAAAAAACAGGGCCCTCCTGGAAACACCATATATTTT. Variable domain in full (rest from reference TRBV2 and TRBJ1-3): EPEVTQTPSHQVTQMGQEVILRCVPISNHLYFYWYRQILGQKVEFLVSFYNNEISEKSEIFDDQFSVERPDGSNFTLKIRSTKLEDSAMYFCASKKQGPPGNTIYFGEGSWLTVV.

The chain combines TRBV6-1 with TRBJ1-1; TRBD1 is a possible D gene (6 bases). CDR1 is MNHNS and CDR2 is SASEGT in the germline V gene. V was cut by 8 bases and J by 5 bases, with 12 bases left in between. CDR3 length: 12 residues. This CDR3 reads CASVGGETEAFF. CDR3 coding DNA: TGTGCCAGCGTAGGGGGAGAAACTGAAGCTTTCTTT.